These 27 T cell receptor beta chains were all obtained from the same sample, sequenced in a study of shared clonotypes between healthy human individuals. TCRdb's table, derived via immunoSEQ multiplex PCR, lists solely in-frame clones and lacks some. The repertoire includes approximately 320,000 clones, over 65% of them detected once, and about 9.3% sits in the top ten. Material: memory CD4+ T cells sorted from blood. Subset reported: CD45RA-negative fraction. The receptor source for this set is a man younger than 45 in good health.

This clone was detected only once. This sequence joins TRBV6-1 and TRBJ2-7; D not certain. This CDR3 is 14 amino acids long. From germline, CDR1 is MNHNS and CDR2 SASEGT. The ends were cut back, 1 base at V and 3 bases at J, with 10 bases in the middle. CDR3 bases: TGTGCCAGCAGTGAAGAAGGCTGGGACTACGAGCAGTACTTC. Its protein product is CASSEEGWDYEQYF.

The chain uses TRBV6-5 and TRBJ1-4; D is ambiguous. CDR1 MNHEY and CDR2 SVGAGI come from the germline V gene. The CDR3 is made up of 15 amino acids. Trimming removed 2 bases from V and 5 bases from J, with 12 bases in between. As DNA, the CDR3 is TGTGCCAGCAGTTACCTAGCGGACTCAAATGAAAAACTGTTTTTT. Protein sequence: CASSYLADSNEKLFF.

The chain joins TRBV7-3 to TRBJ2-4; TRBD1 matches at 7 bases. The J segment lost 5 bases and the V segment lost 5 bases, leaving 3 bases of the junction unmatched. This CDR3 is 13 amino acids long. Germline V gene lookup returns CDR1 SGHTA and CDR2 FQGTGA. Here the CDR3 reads CASSRDSQNIQYF. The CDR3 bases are TGTGCCAGCAGCCGGGACAGCCAAAACATTCAGTACTTC.

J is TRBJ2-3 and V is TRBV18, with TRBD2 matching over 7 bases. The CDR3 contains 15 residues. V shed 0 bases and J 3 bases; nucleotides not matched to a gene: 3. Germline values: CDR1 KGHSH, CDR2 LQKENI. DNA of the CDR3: TGTGCCAGCTCACCACCGTCTAGCGGAACAGATACGCAGTATTTT. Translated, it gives CASSPPSSGTDTQYF.

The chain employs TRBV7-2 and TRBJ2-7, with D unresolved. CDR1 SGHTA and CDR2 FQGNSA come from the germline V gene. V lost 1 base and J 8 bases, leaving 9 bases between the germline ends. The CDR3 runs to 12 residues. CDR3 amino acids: CASSLGPVKQYF. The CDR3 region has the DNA TGTGCCAGCAGCTTAGGTCCAGTTAAGCAGTACTTC.

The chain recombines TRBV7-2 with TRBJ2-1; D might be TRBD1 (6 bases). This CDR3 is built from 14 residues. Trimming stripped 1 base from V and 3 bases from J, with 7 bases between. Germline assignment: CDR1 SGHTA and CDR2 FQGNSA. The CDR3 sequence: CASSLVDSYNEQFF. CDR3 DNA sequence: TGTGCCAGCAGCTTAGTGGACAGCTACAATGAGCAGTTCTTC.

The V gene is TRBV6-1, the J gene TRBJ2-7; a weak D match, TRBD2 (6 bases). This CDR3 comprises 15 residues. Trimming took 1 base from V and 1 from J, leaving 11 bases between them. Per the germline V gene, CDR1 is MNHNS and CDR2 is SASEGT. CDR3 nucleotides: TGTGCCAGCAGTGAAGGGCTAGCGCCTTCCTACGAGCAGTACTTC. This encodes CASSEGLAPSYEQYF.

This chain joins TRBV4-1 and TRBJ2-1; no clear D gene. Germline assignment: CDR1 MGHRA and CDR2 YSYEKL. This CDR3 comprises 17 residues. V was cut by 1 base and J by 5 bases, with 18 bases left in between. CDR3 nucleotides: TGCGCCAGCAGCCAAGGATTTGGGCGAGTCTTAAACAATGAGCAGTTCTTC. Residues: CASSQGFGRVLNNEQFF.

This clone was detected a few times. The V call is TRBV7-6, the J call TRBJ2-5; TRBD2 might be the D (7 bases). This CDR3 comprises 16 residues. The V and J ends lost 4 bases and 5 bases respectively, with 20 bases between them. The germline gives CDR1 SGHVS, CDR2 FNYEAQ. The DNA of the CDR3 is TGTGCCAGCAGCTCGCCGAGGGGGGGTTGGGAGGAGACCCAGTACTTC. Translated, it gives CASSSPRGGWEETQYF.

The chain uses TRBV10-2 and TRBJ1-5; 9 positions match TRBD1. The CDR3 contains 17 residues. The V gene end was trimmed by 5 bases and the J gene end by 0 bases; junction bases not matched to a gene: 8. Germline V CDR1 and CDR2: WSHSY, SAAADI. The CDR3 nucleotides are TGCGCCAGCAGTAAGGGACAGGGAGAAAATAGCAATCAGCCCCAGCATTTT. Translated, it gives CASSKGQGENSNQPQHF.

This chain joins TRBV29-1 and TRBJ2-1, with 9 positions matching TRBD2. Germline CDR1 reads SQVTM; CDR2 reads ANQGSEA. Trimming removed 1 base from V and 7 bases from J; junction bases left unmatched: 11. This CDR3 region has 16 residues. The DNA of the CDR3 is TGCAGCGTTGAAGCCCCCCATAGCGGGAGCGGTAATGAGCAGTTCTTC. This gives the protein CSVEAPHSGSGNEQFF.

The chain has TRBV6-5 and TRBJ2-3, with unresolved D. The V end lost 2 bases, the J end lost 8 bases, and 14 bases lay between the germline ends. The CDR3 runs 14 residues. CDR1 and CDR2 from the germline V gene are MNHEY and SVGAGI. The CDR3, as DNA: TGTGCCAGCAGTTACGACCTGATGCTTGGTACGCAGTATTTT. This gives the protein CASSYDLMLGTQYF.

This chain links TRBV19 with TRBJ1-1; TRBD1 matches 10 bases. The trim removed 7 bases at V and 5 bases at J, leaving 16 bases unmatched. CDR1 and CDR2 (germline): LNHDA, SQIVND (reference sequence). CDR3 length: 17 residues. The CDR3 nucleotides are TGTGCCAGTAAATATCGGGGGACAGGGGTGTCACGGACTGAAGCTTTCTTT. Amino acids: CASKYRGTGVSRTEAFF.

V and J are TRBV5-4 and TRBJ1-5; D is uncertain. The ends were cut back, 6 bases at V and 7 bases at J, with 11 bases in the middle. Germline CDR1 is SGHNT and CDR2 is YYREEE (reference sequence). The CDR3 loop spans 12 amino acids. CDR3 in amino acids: CASNAPGQPQHF. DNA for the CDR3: TGTGCCAGCAACGCCCCAGGCCAGCCCCAGCATTTT. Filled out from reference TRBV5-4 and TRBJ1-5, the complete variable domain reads ETGVTQSPTHLIKTRGQQVTLRCSSQSGHNTVSWYQQALGQGPQFIFQYYREEENGRGNFPPRFSGLQFPNYSSELNVNALELDDSALYLCASNAPGQPQHFGDGTRLSIL.

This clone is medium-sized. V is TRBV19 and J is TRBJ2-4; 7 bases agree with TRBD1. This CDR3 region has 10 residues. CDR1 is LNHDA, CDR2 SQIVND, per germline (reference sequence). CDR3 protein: CAAGGNIQYF. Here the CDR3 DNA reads TGTGCGGCAGGGGGAAACATTCAGTACTTC.

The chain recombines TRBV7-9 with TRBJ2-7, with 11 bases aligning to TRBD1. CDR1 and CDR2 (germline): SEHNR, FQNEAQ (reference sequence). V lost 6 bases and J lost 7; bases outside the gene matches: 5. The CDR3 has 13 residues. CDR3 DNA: TGTGCCAGCAGAGGACAGGGGGCAGGAGAGCAGTACTTC. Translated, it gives CASRGQGAGEQYF.

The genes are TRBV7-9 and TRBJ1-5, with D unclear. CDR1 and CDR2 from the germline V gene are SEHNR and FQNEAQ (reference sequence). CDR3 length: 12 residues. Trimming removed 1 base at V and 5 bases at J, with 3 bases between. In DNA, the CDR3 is TGTGCCAGCAGCTTAGACGATCAGCCCCAGCATTTT. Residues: CASSLDDQPQHF.

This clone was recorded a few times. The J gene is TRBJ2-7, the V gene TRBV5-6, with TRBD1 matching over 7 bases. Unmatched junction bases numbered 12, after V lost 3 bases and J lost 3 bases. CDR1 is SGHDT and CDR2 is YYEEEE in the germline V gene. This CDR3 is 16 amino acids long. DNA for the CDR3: TGTGCCAGCAGCTCAAAACACAGGGGTGGTGTCTACGAGCAGTACTTC. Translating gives CASSSKHRGGVYEQYF.

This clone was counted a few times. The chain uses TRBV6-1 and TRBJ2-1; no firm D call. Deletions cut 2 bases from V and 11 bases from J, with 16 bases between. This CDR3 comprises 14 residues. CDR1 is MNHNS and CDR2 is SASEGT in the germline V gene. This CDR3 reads CASSESLVRLKQFF. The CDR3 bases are TGTGCCAGCAGTGAAAGTCTGGTAAGGCTAAAGCAGTTCTTC.

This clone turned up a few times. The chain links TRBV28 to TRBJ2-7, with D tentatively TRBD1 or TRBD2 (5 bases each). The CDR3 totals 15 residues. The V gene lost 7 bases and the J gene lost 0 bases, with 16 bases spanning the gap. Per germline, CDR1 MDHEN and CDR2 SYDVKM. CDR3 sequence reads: CASKFFGTSSYEQYF. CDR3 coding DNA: TGTGCCAGCAAATTCTTTGGGACGAGCTCCTACGAGCAGTACTTC.

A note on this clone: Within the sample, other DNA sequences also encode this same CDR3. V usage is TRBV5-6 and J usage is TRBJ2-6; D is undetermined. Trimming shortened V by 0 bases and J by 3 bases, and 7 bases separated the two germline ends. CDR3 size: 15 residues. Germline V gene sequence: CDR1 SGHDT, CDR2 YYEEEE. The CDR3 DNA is TGTGCCAGCAGCTTGGAATCGGGTGGGGCCAACGTCCTGACTTTC. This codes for CASSLESGGANVLTF.

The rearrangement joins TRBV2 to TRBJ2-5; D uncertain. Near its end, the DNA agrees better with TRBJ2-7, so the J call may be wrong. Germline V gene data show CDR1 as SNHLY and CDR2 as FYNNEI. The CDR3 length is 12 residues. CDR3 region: CASSQSSYEQYF. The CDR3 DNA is TGTGCCAGCAGTCAGAGCTCCTACGAGCAGTACTTC.

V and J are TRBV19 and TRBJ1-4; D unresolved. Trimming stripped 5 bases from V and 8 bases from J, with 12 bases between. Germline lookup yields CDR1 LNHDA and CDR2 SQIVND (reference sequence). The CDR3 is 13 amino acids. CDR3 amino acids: CASSSRNTEKLFF. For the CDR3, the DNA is TGTGCCAGTAGTTCCAGAAACACAGAAAAACTGTTTTTT.

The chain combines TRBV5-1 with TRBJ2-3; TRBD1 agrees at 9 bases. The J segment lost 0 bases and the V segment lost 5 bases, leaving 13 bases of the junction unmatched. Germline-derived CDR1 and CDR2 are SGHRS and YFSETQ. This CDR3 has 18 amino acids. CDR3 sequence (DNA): TGCGCCAGCAGTCCTCAGACCCCGGGACAGGGAAGCACAGATACGCAGTATTTT. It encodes CASSPQTPGQGSTDTQYF.

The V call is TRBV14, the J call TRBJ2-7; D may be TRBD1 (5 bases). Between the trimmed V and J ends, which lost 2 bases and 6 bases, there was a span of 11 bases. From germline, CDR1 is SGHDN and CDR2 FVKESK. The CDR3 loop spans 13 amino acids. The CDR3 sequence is CASSQRGPREQYF. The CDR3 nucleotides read TGTGCCAGCAGCCAAAGGGGTCCCCGCGAGCAGTACTTC.

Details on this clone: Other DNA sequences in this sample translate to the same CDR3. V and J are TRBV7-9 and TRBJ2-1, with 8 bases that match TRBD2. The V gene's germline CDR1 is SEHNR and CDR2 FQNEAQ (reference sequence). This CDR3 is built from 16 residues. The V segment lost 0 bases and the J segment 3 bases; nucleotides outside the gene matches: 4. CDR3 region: CASSLALSGSYNEQFF. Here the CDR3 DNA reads TGTGCCAGCAGCTTAGCGCTCAGCGGGAGCTACAATGAGCAGTTCTTC.

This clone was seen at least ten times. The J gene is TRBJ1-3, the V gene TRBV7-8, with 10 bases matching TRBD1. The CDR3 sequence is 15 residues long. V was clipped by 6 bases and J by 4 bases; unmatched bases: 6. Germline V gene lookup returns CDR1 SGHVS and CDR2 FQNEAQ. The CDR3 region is CASRQGTGVGNTIYF. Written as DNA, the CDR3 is TGTGCCAGCAGGCAGGGGACAGGGGTAGGAAACACCATATATTTT.